This paragraph covers one T cell receptor (beta chain) sequence. What it recognizes is unknown. This likely comes from a read error, as the CDR3 has no conserved phenylalanine or tryptophan at its end. Bulk TCR library preparation followed previously described methods with listed TCR primers. TCRdb recomputed calls from the PCR reads with MiXCR, one row per CDR3 protein. The sample contains roughly 300,000 distinct CDR3 sequences, roughly a quarter of which appear only once. This sample was included in a study of molecular identifiers for immune sequencing clone quantification. Findings of the study overall: Jurkat TCR RNA spiked in from one cell reportedly remained identifiable amid about a million naive cells. It was shown that clones above 20 RNA copies held over 97% of effector molecules, but under 1% in naive cells.

The V gene lost 0 bases and the J gene lost 6 bases, with 11 bases spanning the gap. The CDR3 is 13 amino acids. The germline V gene encodes CDR1 DFQATT and CDR2 SNEGSKA (reference sequence). V and J are TRBV20-1 and TRBJ1-1; maybe TRBD1 (6 bases). This clonotype was obtained from a human donor in good health. Some libraries in this study had Jurkat cell RNA spiked in. Sequencing was performed on naive CD8+ T cells from blood, with Jurkat cell RNA spiked in. Noted subset: FACS-sorted CD8+CD4-CCR7+CD45RA+ naive T cells. CDR3 DNA sequence: TGCAGTGCTAGAGATCTTCGGGGGCCTGAAGCTTTCATT. Encoded protein: CSARDLRGPEAFI.